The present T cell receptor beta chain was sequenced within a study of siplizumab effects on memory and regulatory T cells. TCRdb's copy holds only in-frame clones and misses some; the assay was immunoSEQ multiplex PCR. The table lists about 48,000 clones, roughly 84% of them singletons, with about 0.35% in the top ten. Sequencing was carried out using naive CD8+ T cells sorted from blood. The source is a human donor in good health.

The CDR3 loop reads CASSYSPYEQYF. In nucleotides, the CDR3 is TGTGCCAGCAGTTACTCCCCGTACGAGCAGTACTTC. The chain combines TRBV6-5 with TRBJ2-7; D remains ambiguous. Looked up from germline, CDR1 is MNHEY and CDR2 is SVGAGI. This CDR3 has 12 residues. V was trimmed by 0 bases and J by 4 bases, leaving 4 bases between them.